Each of the 22 T cell receptor beta chains below was sequenced from the same sample in a study of human T cells and chemical hapten exposure. One entry per CDR3 protein results from TCRdb running MiXCR on the RACE reads. The sample carries roughly 43,000 distinct CDR3 sequences, about 3.7% recorded once. Regarding time point: healthy volunteer bleed at 6 weeks. Unfractionated whole blood yielded the extracted total RNA. Sequences were obtained from whole blood. The receptors here all came from a human donor in good health. Some clones in this sample may be carry-over from other donors' samples.

This clonotype was detected a few times. The gene calls are TRBV7-3 and TRBJ1-5; the D gene is possibly TRBD1 (6 bases). Germline CDR1 reads SGHTA; CDR2 reads FQGTGA. The germline V and J ends were trimmed by 5 bases and 7 bases, with 12 bases remaining between them. The CDR3 is 13 amino acids. In DNA, the CDR3 is TGTGCCAGCAGCCCACAGGGAGGGCAGCCCCAGCATTTT. Translating gives CASSPQGGQPQHF.

Ten or more counts support this clonotype. This chain uses TRBV18 with TRBJ2-7; D is perhaps TRBD1 (5 bases). Germline-derived CDR1 and CDR2 are KGHSH and LQKENI. V lost 4 bases, J lost 2 bases, and 18 bases lay in between. The CDR3 has 16 amino acids. CDR3 nucleotide sequence: TGTGCCAGCTCACGGGGAAGCTCAGGGCGGCCCTACGAGCAGTACTTC. It specifies CASSRGSSGRPYEQYF.

The chain joins TRBV12-3 or TRBV12-4 to TRBJ2-3, with TRBD2 matching over 7 bases. This CDR3 contains 15 residues. With 7 bases clipped from V and 0 bases from J, the junction kept 7 bases outside the gene matches. The CDR3 sequence is CASTSSGISTDTQYF. The CDR3 DNA is TGTGCCAGCACCTCCAGCGGGATTAGCACAGATACGCAGTATTTT.

This clonotype was seen at least ten times. The CDR3 DNA reads as TGTGCCAGCAGTTTGGGGACCGATTCCTACGAGCAGTACTTC. Translated, it gives CASSLGTDSYEQYF. The chain links TRBV27 to TRBJ2-7; D may correspond to TRBD1 or TRBD2 (5 bases each). V dropped 3 bases and J dropped 1 base, with 10 bases sitting between them. Germline CDR1 reads MNHEY; CDR2 reads SMNVEV (reference sequence). The CDR3 spans 14 residues.

In this sample, this clonotype turned up a few times. V is TRBV12-3 or TRBV12-4 and J is TRBJ1-2; D ambiguous. The germline V and J ends were trimmed by 6 bases and 1 base, with 9 bases remaining between them. The CDR3 runs 13 residues. The DNA of the CDR3 is TGTGCCAGCAGAATGGGATTTAACTATGGCTACACCTTC. Protein sequence: CASRMGFNYGYTF.

As concerns this clonotype: A read error is possible here, since a much larger clone lies one base away. The chain carries TRBV6-5 and TRBJ1-1; the match to TRBD1 covers 7 bases. Per germline, CDR1 MNHEY and CDR2 SVGAGI. The junction had 9 bases not matched to a gene; V was cut back by 5 bases and J by 3 bases. There are 15 residues in the CDR3. In DNA, the CDR3 is TGTGCCAGCAGTGGTTACAGGGGCATGGACACTGAAGCTTTCTTT. The encoded protein is CASSGYRGMDTEAFF.

This clonotype was seen ten or more times. This rearrangement joins TRBV24-1 to TRBJ2-1; TRBD2 agrees at 8 bases. The germline CDR1 and CDR2 sequences are KGHDR and SFDVKD. With V trimmed by 3 bases and J by 6 bases, 9 bases remained unmatched. The CDR3 is 16 amino acids. The chain's CDR3 is CATSDPRGGRINEQFF. CDR3 sequence (DNA): TGTGCCACCAGTGATCCCCGCGGGGGGCGCATCAATGAGCAGTTCTTC.

This sequence joins TRBV6-4 and TRBJ1-1; the D is unclear. The CDR3 spans 13 residues. V lost 0 bases and J 1 base, leaving 3 bases between the germline ends. Per the germline V gene, CDR1 is MRHNA and CDR2 is SNTAGT. CDR3 nucleotide sequence: TGTGCCAGCAGTGACTCCCCGAACACTGAAGCTTTCTTT. Translating gives CASSDSPNTEAFF.

This clonotype has ten or more counts. This chain connects TRBV19 to TRBJ2-1; D remains unclear. Germline V CDR1 and CDR2: LNHDA, SQIVND (reference sequence). Trimming cost V 6 bases and J 1 base, with 7 bases left between them. The CDR3 is 13 residues long. Here the CDR3 DNA reads TGTGCCAGTAGCCCCGGATCCTACAATGAGCAGTTCTTC. Translating gives CASSPGSYNEQFF. The full variable domain, its missing parts supplied by reference TRBV19 and TRBJ2-1, is DGGITQSPKYLFRKEGQNVTLSCEQNLNHDAMYWYRQDPGQGLRLIYYSQIVNDFQKGDIAEGYSVSREKKESFPLTVTSAQKNPTAFYLCASSPGSYNEQFFGPGTRLTVL.

In its sample, this clonotype was seen many times. The genes are TRBV6-1 and TRBJ1-2; no firm D call. Germline loops: CDR1 MNHNS, CDR2 SASEGT. V dropped 6 bases and J dropped 4 bases, with 15 bases sitting between them. The CDR3 is made up of 14 amino acids. The CDR3 here is CASSLSKQSYGYTF. Written as DNA, the CDR3 is TGTGCCAGCAGCCTATCTAAGCAATCCTATGGCTACACCTTC.

The rearrangement joins TRBV4-1 to TRBJ2-3; the match to TRBD2 covers 12 bases. Germline trimming cut 3 bases from V and 4 bases from J; bases unmatched to any gene: 2. CDR1 and CDR2 from the germline V gene are MGHRA and YSYEKL. CDR3 length: 15 residues. The CDR3 sequence: CASSHRLAGADTQYF. The CDR3 DNA reads as TGCGCCAGCAGCCACCGACTAGCGGGAGCAGATACGCAGTATTTT.

Many counts were recorded for this clonotype. This rearrangement joins TRBV29-1 to TRBJ1-1; D is perhaps TRBD1 (5 bases). In germline, CDR1 is SQVTM, CDR2 ANQGSEA. This CDR3 spans 13 amino acids. The ends were cut back, 7 bases at V and 4 bases at J, with 16 bases in the middle. The CDR3 here is CSAWGGEGTEAFF. In DNA, the CDR3 is TGCAGCGCATGGGGGGGGGAAGGCACTGAAGCTTTCTTT.

There are many counts of this clonotype. The chain has TRBV10-3 and TRBJ2-7, with 8 bases lining up with TRBD1. This CDR3 contains 14 residues. The V segment lost 4 bases and the J segment 5 bases; nucleotides outside the gene matches: 7. CDR1 ENHRY and CDR2 SYGVKD come from the germline V gene. The CDR3 loop is CAISGTGRSHEQYF. CDR3 coding DNA: TGTGCCATCAGTGGGACAGGGAGGTCCCACGAGCAGTACTTC.

This clonotype has at least ten counts. V is TRBV20-1 and J is TRBJ2-7, with a weak D call TRBD1 (5 bases). CDR3 length: 14 amino acids. With 5 bases removed from V and 3 bases from J, the gap between germline ends came to 17 bases. CDR1 and CDR2 (germline): DFQATT, SNEGSKA (reference sequence). The CDR3: CSALRTTGIYEQYF. In DNA form, the CDR3 reads TGCAGTGCTCTAAGAACCACAGGAATCTACGAGCAGTACTTC.

This rearrangement joins TRBV11-2 to TRBJ2-3; 10 nucleotides agree with TRBD2. The CDR3 is made up of 15 amino acids. The V gene's germline CDR1 is SGHAT and CDR2 FQNNGV. The V segment lost 5 bases and the J segment 5 bases; nucleotides outside the gene matches: 7. The CDR3 sequence is CASSLRLAGGDTQYF. The CDR3 DNA is TGTGCCAGCAGCCTCAGACTAGCGGGCGGAGATACGCAGTATTTT.

This clonotype was observed a handful of times. This chain joins TRBV7-9 and TRBJ1-6; 8 nucleotides line up with TRBD1. The length of the CDR3 is 15 residues. The ends lost 5 bases at V and 4 bases at J; junction bases unmatched: 4. In germline, CDR1 is SEHNR, CDR2 FQNEAQ (reference sequence). CDR3 nucleotides: TGTGCCAGCAGCAAACAGGGGGAATATAATTCACCCCTCCACTTT. Its protein is CASSKQGEYNSPLHF.

This clonotype was picked up many times. The CDR3 loop reads CASSRDTLKSLNTEAFF. CDR3 bases: TGTGCCAGCAGCAGGGACACCCTTAAGTCACTGAACACTGAAGCTTTCTTT. V is TRBV11-2 and J is TRBJ1-1; D is perhaps TRBD1 (6 bases). The CDR3 sequence is 17 residues long. The germline V and J ends were trimmed by 5 bases and 0 bases, with 19 bases remaining between them. In germline, CDR1 is SGHAT, CDR2 FQNNGV.

In this sample, this clonotype turned up many times. The CDR3 coding sequence is TGTGCCAGCAGTCCGGGGACAGGGCGATACTACTACGAGCAGTACTTC. Amino acid sequence: CASSPGTGRYYYEQYF. This chain connects TRBV28 to TRBJ2-7; 9 bases are shared with TRBD1. The CDR3 is 16 residues long. V shed 5 bases, J shed 3 bases, and the junction held 11 bases outside the gene matches. Germline V lookup: CDR1 MDHEN, CDR2 SYDVKM.

Many counts were recorded for this clonotype. The V and J genes are TRBV29-1 and TRBJ2-1, with D possibly TRBD1 on 5 matching bases. From germline, CDR1 is SQVTM and CDR2 ANQGSEA. The V end lost 6 bases, the J end lost 2 bases, and 20 bases lay between the germline ends. The CDR3 sequence is 16 residues long. DNA of the CDR3: TGCAGCGTAGAGACAGAAGCCATTCTGCCCTACAATGAGCAGTTCTTC. It translates to CSVETEAILPYNEQFF.

This clonotype was detected a few times. This rearrangement joins TRBV13 to TRBJ1-1; D ambiguous. Between the trimmed V and J ends, which lost 4 bases and 5 bases, there was a span of 8 bases. CDR3 length: 12 residues. Germline CDR1 is PRHDT and CDR2 is FYEKMQ (reference sequence). The CDR3 region is CASSYGRTEAFF. The CDR3 DNA follows: TGTGCCAGCAGCTACGGCAGAACTGAAGCTTTCTTT.

At least ten counts were recorded for this clonotype. This chain connects TRBV27 to TRBJ2-3; 8 bases are shared with TRBD1. The CDR3 sequence is 16 residues long. Germline-derived CDR1 and CDR2 are MNHEY and SMNVEV (reference sequence). V shed 5 bases and J 0 bases; nucleotides not matched to a gene: 7. The CDR3 DNA follows: TGTGCCAGCAGTCCCCCGGACAGGGAGAGCACAGATACGCAGTATTTT. The encoded protein is CASSPPDRESTDTQYF.

In its sample, this clonotype was seen many times. The chain has TRBV30 and TRBJ1-1; maybe TRBD1 (6 bases). Germline CDR1 is GTSNPN and CDR2 is SVGIG (reference sequence). The CDR3 is made up of 13 amino acids. V gave up 3 bases and J gave up 3 bases, with 11 bases separating them. CDR3 bases: TGTGCCTGGAGCGACAGGTTAGACACTGAAGCTTTCTTT. Translation gives CAWSDRLDTEAFF.